The TCR beta chain under discussion was sequenced for a study of Graves' ophthalmopathy and Graves' hyperthyroidism. This CDR3 region has 14 residues. Deletions cut 0 bases from V and 3 bases from J, with 9 bases between. Germline CDR1 is SGHRS and CDR2 is YFSETQ. Excluded: other autoimmune disease, uncontrolled infection, pregnancy or lactation. Amplification of TCR beta CDR3 regions used RNA transcripts. First-round RT-PCR used HTBI primers; second-round multiplex PCR followed. MiXCR, applied by TCRdb to the multiplex PCR reads, yields one record per CDR3 protein. The repertoire consists of 260,000 or so distinct CDR3 sequences, with about 46% occurring once and the leading ten covering approximately 44%.

The sample comprised peripheral blood. The sequence came from an adult man with Graves' ophthalmopathy. This chain connects TRBV5-1 to TRBJ1-1; D gene unclear. As DNA, the CDR3 is TGCGCCAGCAGCTTGGCCGTCAGCTACACTGAAGCTTTCTTT. Translating it yields CASSLAVSYTEAFF.